This T cell receptor (beta chain) was obtained from a study of blood T cells in healthy people across ages. Peripheral blood was drawn, approximately 10 milliliters per donor. Per-sample yields of isolated PBMCs were at least 6 million. A J-beta primer mix and a sample-barcoded 5' primer were used in a second PCR of roughly 7 to 12 cycles. All samples gave at least 2.5 million CDR3-containing paired-end reads. MiXCR, applied by TCRdb to the 5' RACE reads, yields one record per CDR3 protein. The table has more than 1,400,000 distinct CDR3 sequences, 42% seen once. J gave up 2 bases and V 6 bases, and 10 bases lay outside the gene matches. The CDR3 runs 15 residues. The germline V gene encodes CDR1 DFQATT and CDR2 SNEGSKA (reference sequence). This clonotype was counted once.

Sequences were obtained from blood. The rearrangement uses TRBV20-1 and TRBJ2-1; 7 nucleotides line up with TRBD2. The receptor was derived from a woman between 18 and 29 years old in good health. The DNA for the CDR3 is TGCAGTGCCCTTACGGCAGGGAGGGCCTACAATGAGCAGTTCTTC. This sequence encodes CSALTAGRAYNEQFF.